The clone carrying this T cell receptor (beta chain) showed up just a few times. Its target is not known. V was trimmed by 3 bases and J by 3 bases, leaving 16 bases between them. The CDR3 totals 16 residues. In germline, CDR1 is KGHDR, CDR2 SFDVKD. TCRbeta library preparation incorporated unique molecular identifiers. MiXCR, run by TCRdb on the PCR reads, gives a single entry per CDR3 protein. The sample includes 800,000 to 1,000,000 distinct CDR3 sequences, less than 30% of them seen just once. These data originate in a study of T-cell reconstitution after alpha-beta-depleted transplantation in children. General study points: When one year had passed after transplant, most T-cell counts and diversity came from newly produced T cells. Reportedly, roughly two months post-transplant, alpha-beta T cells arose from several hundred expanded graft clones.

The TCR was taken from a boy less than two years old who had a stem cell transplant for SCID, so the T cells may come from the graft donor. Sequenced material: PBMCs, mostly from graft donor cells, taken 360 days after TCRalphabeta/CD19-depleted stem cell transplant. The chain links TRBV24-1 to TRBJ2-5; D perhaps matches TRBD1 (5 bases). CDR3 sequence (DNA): TGTGCCACCAGTGATCGAAAGAAGAAGGGGAAAGAGACCCAGTACTTC. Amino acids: CATSDRKKKGKETQYF.